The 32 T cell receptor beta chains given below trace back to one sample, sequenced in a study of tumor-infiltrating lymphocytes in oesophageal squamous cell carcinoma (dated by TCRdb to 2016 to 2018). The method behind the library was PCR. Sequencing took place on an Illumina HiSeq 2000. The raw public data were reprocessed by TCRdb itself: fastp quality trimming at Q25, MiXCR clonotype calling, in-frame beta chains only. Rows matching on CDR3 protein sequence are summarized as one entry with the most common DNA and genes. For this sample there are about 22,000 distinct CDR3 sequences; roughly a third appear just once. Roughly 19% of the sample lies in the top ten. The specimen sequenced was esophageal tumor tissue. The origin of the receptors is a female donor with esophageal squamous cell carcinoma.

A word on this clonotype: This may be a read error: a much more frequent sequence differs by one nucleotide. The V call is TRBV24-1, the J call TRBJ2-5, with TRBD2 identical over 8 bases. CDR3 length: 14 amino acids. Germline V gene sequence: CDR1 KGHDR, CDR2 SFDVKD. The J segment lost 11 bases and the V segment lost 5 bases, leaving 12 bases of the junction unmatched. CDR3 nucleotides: TGTGCCACCAGTGGGGCGACTAGCGAAAATAAGCAGTACTTC. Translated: CATSGATSENKQYF.

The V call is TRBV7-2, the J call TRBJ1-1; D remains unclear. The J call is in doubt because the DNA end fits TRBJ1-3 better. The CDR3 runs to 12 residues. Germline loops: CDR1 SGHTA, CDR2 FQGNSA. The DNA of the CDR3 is TGTGCCAGCAGCTTTCCCGGAAACACCATATATTTT. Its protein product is CASSFPGNTIYF.

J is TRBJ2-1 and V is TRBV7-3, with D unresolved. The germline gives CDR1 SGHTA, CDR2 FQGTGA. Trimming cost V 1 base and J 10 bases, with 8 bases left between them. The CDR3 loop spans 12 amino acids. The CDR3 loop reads CASSLKGREQFF. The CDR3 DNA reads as TGTGCCAGCAGCTTAAAGGGTAGAGAGCAGTTCTTC.

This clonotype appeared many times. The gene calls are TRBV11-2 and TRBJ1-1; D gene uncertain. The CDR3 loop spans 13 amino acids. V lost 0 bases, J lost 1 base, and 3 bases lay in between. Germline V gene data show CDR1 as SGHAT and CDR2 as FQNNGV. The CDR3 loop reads CASSLEPNTEAFF. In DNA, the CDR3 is TGTGCCAGCAGCTTAGAACCGAACACTGAAGCTTTCTTT.

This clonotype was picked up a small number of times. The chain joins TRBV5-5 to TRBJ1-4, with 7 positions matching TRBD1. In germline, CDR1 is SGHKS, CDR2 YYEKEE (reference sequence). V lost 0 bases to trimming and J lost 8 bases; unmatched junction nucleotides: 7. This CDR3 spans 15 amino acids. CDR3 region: CASSLGQGRGEKLFF. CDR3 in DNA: TGTGCCAGCAGCTTGGGACAGGGCCGGGGGGAAAAACTGTTTTTT. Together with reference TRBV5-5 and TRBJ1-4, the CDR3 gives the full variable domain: DAGVTQSPTHLIKTRGQQVTLRCSPISGHKSVSWYQQVLGQGPQFIFQYYEKEERGRGNFPDRFSARQFPNYSSELNVNALLLGDSALYLCASSLGQGRGEKLFFGSGTQLSVL.

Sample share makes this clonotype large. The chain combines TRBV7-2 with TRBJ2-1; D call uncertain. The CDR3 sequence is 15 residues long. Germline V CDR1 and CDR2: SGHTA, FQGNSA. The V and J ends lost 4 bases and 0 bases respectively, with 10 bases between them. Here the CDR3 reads CASSSDLFSYNEQFF. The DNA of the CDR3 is TGTGCCAGCAGCTCAGACTTGTTCTCCTACAATGAGCAGTTCTTC.

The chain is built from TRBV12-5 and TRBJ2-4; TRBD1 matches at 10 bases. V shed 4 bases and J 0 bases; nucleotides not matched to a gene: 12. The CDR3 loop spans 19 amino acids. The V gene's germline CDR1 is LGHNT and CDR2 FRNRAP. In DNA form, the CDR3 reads TGTGCTAGTGGTTCGGACAGGGGGAACATGATACTAGCCAAAAACATTCAGTACTTC. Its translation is CASGSDRGNMILAKNIQYF.

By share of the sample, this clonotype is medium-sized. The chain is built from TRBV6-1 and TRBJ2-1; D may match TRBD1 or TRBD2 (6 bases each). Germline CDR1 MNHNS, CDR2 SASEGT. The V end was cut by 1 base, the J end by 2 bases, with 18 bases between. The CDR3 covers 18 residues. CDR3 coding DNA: TGTGCCAGCAGTGAAGGAGAAGGGGGGTGGGTGGCCTACAATGAGCAGTTCTTC. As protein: CASSEGEGGWVAYNEQFF.

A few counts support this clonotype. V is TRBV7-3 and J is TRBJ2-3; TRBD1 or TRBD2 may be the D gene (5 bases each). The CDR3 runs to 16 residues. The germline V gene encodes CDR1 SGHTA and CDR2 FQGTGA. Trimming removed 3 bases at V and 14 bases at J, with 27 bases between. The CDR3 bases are TGTGCCAGCAGCTTTCAGGGTCATTCGAACACCGGGGAGCTGTATTTT. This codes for CASSFQGHSNTGELYF.

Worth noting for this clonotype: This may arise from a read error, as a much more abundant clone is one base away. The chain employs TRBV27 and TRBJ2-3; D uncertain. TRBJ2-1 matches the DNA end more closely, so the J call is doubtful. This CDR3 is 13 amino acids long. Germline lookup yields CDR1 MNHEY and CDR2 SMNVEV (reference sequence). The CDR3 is CASSWRPLMEQFF. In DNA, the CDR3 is TGTGCCAGCAGTTGGCGGCCCCTGATGGAGCAGTTCTTC.

CDR3 coding DNA: TGTGCCAGTAGCCGCGGGTTGGGGGAGATCTATGGCTACACCTTC. Protein product: CASSRGLGEIYGYTF. The gene calls are TRBV19 and TRBJ2-7; a weak D match, TRBD1 (5 bases). The better agreement between TRBJ1-2 and the DNA end casts doubt on the J call. CDR1 and CDR2 (germline): LNHDA, SQIVND (reference sequence). The CDR3 is 15 amino acids.

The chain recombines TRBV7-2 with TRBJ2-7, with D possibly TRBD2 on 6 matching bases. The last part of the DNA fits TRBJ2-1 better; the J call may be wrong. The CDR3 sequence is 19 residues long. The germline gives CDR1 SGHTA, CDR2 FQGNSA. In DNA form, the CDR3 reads TGTGCCAGCAGCTTAGCGAGGGTCGGGGGTACGGGCTCCTACAATGAGCAGTTCTTC. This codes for CASSLARVGGTGSYNEQFF.

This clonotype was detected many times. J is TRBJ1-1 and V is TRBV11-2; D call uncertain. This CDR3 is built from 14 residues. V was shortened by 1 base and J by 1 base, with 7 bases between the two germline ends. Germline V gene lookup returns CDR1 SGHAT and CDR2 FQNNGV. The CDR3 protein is CASSLAAGNTEAFF. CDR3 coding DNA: TGTGCCAGCAGCTTAGCGGCAGGGAACACTGAAGCTTTCTTT. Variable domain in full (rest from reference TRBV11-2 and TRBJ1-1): EAGVAQSPRYKIIEKRQSVAFWCNPISGHATLYWYQQILGQGPKLLIQFQNNGVVDDSQLPKDRFSAERLKGVDSTLKIQPAKLEDSAVYLCASSLAAGNTEAFFGQGTRLTVV.

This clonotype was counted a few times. The CDR3 here is CASSSGTATNEKLFF. In nucleotides, the CDR3 is TGTGCCAGCAGCTCCGGGACAGCAACTAATGAAAAACTGTTTTTT. The chain is built from TRBV7-6 and TRBJ1-4; TRBD1 aligns across 7 bases. Germline V gives CDR1 SGHVS, CDR2 FNYEAQ. This CDR3 comprises 15 residues. The V and J ends lost 4 bases and 0 bases, in that order; junction bases with no gene match: 2.

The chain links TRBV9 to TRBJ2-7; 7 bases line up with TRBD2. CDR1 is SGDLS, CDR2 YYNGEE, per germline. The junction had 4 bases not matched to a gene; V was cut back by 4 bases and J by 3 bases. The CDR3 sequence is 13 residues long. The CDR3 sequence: CASSPSGGYEQYF. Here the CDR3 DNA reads TGTGCCAGCAGCCCCTCGGGGGGCTACGAGCAGTACTTC. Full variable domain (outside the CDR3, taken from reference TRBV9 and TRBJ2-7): DSGVTQTPKHLITATGQRVTLRCSPRSGDLSVYWYQQSLDQGLQFLIQYYNGEERAKGNILERFSAQQFPDLHSELNLSSLELGDSALYFCASSPSGGYEQYFGPGTRLTVT.

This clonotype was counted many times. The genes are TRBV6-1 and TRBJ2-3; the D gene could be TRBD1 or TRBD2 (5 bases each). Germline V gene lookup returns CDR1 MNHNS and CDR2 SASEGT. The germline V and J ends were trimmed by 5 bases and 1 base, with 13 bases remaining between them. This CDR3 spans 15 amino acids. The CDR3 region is CASSSQGPRTDTQYF. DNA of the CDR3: TGTGCCAGCAGTTCCCAGGGACCCCGCACAGATACGCAGTATTTT.

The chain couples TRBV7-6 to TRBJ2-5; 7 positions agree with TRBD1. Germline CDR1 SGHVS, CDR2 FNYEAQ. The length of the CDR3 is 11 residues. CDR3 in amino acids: CVTGVQETQYF. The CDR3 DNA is TGTGTCACAGGGGTTCAAGAGACCCAGTACTTC.

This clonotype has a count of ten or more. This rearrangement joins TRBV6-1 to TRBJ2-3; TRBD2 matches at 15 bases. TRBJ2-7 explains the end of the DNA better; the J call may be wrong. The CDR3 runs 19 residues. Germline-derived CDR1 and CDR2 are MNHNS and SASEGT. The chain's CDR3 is CASSSPTGTSGRFTYEQYF. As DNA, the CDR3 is TGTGCCAGCAGTTCCCCGACCGGGACTAGCGGGAGGTTCACCTACGAGCAGTACTTC.

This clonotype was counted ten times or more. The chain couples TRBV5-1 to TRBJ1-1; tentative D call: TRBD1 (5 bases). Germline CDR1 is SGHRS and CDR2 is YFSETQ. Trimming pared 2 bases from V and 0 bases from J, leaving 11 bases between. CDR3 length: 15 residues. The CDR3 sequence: CASSFAGTVNTEAFF. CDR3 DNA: TGCGCCAGCAGCTTTGCTGGGACTGTGAACACTGAAGCTTTCTTT.

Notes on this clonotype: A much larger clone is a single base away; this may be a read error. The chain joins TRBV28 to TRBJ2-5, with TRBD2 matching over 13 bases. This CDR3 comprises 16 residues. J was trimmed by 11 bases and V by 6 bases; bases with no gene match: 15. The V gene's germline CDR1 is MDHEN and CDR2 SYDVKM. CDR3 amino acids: CASSPGTSGTYNEQYF. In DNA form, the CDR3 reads TGTGCCAGCAGCCCAGGGACTAGCGGGACATACAATGAGCAGTACTTC.

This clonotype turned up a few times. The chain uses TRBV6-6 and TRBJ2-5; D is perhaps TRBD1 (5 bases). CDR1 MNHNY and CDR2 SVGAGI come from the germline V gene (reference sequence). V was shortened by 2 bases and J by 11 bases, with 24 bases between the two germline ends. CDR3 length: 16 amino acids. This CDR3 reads CASSYPRAPDDNEQYF. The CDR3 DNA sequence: TGTGCCAGCAGTTACCCCAGGGCCCCGGACGACAATGAGCAGTACTTC.

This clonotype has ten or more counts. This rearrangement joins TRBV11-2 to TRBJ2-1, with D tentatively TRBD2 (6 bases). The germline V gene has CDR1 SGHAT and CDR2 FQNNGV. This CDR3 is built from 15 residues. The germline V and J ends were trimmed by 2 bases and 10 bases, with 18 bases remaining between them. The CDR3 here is CASSLYGEVKREQFF. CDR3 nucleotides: TGTGCCAGCAGCTTATATGGGGAGGTGAAAAGGGAGCAGTTCTTC.

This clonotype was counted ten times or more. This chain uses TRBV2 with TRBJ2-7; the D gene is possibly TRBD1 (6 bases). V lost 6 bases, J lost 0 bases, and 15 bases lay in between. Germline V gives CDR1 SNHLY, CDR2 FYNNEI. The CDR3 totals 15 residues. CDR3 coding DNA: TGTGCCAGCAGCAAAACAAGGACAGTCTCCTACGAGCAGTACTTC. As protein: CASSKTRTVSYEQYF. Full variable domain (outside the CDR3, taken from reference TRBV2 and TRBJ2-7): EPEVTQTPSHQVTQMGQEVILRCVPISNHLYFYWYRQILGQKVEFLVSFYNNEISEKSEIFDDQFSVERPDGSNFTLKIRSTKLEDSAMYFCASSKTRTVSYEQYFGPGTRLTVT.

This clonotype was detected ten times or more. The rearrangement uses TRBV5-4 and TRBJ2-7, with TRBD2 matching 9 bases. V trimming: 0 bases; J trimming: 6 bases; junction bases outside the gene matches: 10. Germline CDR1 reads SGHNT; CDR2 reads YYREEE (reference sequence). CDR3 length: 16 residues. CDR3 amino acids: CASSLGGGRAQAEQYF. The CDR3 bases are TGTGCCAGCAGCTTGGGTGGCGGGAGGGCCCAGGCCGAGCAGTACTTC.

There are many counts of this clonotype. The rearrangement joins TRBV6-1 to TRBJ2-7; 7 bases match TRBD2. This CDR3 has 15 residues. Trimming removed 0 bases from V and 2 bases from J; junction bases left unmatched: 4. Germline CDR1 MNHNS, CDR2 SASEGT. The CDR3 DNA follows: TGTGCCAGCAGTGAAGCGGGGAGGGGCACCTACGAGCAGTACTTC. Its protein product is CASSEAGRGTYEQYF.

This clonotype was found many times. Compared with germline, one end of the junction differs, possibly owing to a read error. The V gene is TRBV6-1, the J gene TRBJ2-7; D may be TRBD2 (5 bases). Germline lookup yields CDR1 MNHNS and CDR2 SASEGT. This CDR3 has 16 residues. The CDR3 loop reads CASRGANRAYNSPLHF. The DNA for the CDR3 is TGTGCCAGCAGGGGAGCGAACCGCGCCTATAATTCACCCCTCCACTTC.

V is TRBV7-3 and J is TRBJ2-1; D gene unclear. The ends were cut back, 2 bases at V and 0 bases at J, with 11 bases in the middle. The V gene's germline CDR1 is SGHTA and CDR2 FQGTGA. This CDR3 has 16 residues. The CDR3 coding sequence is TGTGCCAGCAGCTTATACGGGCCTAGCTCCTACAATGAGCAGTTCTTC. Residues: CASSLYGPSSYNEQFF.

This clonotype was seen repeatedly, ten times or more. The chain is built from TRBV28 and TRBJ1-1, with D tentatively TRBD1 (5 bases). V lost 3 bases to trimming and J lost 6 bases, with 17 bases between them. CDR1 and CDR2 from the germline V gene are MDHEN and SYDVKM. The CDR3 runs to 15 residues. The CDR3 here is CASSLGGVGVSEAFF. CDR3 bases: TGTGCCAGCAGTTTGGGTGGGGTGGGGGTTTCTGAAGCTTTCTTT.

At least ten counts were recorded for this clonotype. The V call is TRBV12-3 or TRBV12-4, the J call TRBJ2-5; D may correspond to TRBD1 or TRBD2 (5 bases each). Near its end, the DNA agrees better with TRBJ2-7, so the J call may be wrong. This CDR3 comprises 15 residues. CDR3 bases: TGTGCCAGCAGTCCCTCACCCCCTTTAGGGACCGAGCAGTACTTC. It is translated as CASSPSPPLGTEQYF.

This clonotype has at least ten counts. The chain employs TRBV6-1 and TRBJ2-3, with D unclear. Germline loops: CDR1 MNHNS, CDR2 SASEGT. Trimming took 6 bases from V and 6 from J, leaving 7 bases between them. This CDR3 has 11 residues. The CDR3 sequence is CASSPRDTQYF. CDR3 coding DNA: TGTGCCAGCAGCCCGAGGGATACGCAGTATTTT.

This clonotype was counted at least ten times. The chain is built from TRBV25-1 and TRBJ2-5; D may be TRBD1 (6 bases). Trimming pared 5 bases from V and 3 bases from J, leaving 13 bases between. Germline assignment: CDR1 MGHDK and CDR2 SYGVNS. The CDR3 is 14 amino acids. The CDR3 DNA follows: TGTGCCAGCAGTACCCATGGACAGAAAGAGACCCAGTACTTC. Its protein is CASSTHGQKETQYF.

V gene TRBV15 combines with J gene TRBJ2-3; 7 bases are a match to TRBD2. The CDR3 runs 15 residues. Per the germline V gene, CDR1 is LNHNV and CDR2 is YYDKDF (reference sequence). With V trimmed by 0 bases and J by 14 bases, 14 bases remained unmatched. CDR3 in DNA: TGTGCCACCAGCAGAGATGGGCGGGAGACTGAAAAACTGTATTTT. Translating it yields CATSRDGRETEKLYF.